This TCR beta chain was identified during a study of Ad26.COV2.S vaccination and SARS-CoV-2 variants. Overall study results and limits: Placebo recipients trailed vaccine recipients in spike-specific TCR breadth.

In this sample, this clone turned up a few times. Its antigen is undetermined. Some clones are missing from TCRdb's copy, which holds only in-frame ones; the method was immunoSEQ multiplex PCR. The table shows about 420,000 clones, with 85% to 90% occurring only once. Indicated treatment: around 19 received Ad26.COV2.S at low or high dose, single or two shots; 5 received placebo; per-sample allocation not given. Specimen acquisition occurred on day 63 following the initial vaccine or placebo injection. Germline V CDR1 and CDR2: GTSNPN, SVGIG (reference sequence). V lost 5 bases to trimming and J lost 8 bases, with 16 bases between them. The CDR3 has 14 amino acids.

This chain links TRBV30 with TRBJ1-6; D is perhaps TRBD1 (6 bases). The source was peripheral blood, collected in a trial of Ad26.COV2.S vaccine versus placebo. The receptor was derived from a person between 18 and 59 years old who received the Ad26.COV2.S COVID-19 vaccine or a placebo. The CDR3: CAWRGGGNYSPLHF. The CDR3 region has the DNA TGTGCCTGGCGGGGAGGGGGAAATTATTCACCCCTCCACTTT. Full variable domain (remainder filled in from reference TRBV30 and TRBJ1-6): SQTIHQWPATLVQPVGSPLSLECTVEGTSNPNLYWYRQAAGRGLQLLFYSVGIGQISSEVPQNLSASRPQDRQFILSSKKLLLSDSGFYLCAWRGGGNYSPLHFGNGTRLTVT.